The clone carrying this TCR beta chain has just a few counts. The antigen is unknown. At the DNA level, this CDR3 is encoded by other sequences in the same sample as well. The sample belongs to a study of beta chain features in type 1 diabetes. Whole-study context: Cell yields, gender and age were comparable in patients and healthy donors.

Study conclusions and caveats: Comparison showed that naive, central memory and Treg TCRB repertoires appeared more similar among patients than among healthy donors. In cDNA sequencing, cells with high TCR expression could be over-represented. Across all four CD4+ subsets, people with type 1 diabetes showed modestly shorter TCRB CDR3s.

Expressed TCRB transcripts were sequenced after all isolated RNA was converted to cDNA. Some clones are missing from TCRdb's copy, which holds only in-frame ones; the method was immunoSEQ multiplex PCR. The table includes around 690,000 clones, roughly 12% detected once. Trimming took off 3 bases at V and 4 bases at J, with 7 bases between the two ends. The CDR3 spans 13 residues. The V gene's germline CDR1 is KGHSH and CDR2 LQKENI. Over 95% purity was reached by all sorted populations. The rearrangement uses TRBV18 and TRBJ1-5; D not certain. Sequences were obtained from naive CD4+ T cells from blood. This sequence was found in a man under 40 with type 1 diabetes. Here the CDR3 DNA reads TGTGCCAGCTCACCTGCAAGTAATCAGCCCCAGCATTTT. Translation gives CASSPASNQPQHF.